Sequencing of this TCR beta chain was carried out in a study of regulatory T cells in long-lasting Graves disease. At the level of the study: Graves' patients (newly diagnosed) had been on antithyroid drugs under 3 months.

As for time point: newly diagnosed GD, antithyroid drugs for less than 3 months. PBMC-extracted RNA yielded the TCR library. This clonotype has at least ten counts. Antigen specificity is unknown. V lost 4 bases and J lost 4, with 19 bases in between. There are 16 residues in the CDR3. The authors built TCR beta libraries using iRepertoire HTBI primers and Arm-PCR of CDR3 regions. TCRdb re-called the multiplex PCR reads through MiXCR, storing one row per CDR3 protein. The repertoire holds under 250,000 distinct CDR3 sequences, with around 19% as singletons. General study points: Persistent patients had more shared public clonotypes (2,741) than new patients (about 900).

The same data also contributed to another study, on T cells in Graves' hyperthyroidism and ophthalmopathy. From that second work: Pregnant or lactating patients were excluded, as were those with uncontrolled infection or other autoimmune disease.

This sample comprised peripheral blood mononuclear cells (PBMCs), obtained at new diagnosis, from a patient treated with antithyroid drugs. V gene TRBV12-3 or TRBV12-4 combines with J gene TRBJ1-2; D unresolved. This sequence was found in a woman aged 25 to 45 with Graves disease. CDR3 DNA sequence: TGTGCCAGCAGTTCGAAGGACCCATCCCCGTCCTATGGCTACACCTTC. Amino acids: CASSSKDPSPSYGYTF.